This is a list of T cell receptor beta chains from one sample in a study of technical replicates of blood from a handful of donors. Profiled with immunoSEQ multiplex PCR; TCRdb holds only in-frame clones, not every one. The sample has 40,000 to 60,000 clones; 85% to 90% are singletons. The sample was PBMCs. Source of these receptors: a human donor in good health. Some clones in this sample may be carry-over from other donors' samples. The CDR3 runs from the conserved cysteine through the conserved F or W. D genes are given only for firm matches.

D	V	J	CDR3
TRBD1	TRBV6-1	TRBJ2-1	CASSARGQGSNEQFF
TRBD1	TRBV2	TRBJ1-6	CAMGQAYNSPLHF
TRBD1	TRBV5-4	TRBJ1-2	CASSSGQGISYGYTF
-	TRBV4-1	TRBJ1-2	CASSTPATGAYGYTF
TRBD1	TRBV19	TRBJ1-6	CASSISAGGFYNSPLHF
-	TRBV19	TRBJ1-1	CASSGRGTEAFF
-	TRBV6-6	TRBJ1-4	CASSLSGGEKLFF
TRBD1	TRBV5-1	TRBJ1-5	CASSLEGGEQPQHF
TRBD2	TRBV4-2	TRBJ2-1	CASSPQTSGSPGDEQFF
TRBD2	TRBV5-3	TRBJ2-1	CARSKGLAGYNEQFF
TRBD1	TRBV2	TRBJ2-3	CASSVRDRDTQYF
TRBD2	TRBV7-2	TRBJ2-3	CASSLSLAGRTDTQYF
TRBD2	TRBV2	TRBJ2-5	CASSWTSGGAGQETQYF
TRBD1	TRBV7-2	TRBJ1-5	CASSPRTGSNQPQHF
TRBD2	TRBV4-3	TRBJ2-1	CASSQGLAGTYNEQFF
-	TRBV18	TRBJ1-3	CASSPAGSRNTIYF
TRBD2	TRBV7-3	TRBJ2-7	CASRSSGSYEQYF
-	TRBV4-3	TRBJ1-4	CASSQVGPGNEKLFF
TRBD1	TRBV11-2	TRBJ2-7	CASSGYRDRSSYEQYF
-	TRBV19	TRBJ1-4	CASSTQGQNEKLFF
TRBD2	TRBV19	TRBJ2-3	CASSIGRGVTDTQYF
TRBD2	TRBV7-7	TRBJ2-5	CASAGTSGRETQYF
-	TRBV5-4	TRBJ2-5	CASTLDTGQETQYF
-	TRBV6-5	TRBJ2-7	CASSSRGGMAREQYF
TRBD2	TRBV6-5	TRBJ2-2	CASRLGGANTGELFF